A selection of T cell receptor beta chains follows, all from one sample in a study of blood T cells in healthy people across ages. MiXCR, run by TCRdb on the 5' RACE reads, gives a single entry per CDR3 protein. The sample lists over a million distinct CDR3 sequences, around two fifths occurring once. Source material: blood. The source of these receptors is a young woman in good health. CDR3s include the opening cysteine and the closing phenylalanine or tryptophan. The D gene is left open where the match is weak. Only part of the rows carry a size: once, few, many, or a class if the clone is expanded.

D gene	J gene	V gene	clone size	CDR3 protein	CDR3 DNA
TRBD2	TRBJ2-7	TRBV9	few	CASSPRLAGRRYEQYF	TGTGCCAGCAGCCCCCGACTAGCGGGAAGACGCTACGAGCAGTACTTC
TRBD1	TRBJ2-1	TRBV7-6	few	CASSSTGGVGNEQFF	TGTGCCAGCAGCTCTACAGGGGGCGTAGGCAATGAGCAGTTCTTC
TRBD2	TRBJ2-2	TRBV9	.	CASSVRGLENTGELFF	TGTGCCAGCAGCGTCCGGGGACTAGAAAACACCGGGGAGCTGTTTTTT
TRBD1	TRBJ1-4	TRBV7-2	.	CASSSRTGGAEKLFF	TGTGCCAGCAGCTCAAGGACAGGGGGGGCTGAAAAACTGTTTTTT
.	TRBJ2-6	TRBV3-1	few	CASSQAGVGANVLTF	TGTGCCAGCAGCCAAGCAGGGGTAGGGGCCAACGTCCTGACTTTC
TRBD1	TRBJ1-1	TRBV20-1	.	CSATGQGGTEAFF	TGCAGTGCTACGGGACAGGGGGGAACTGAAGCTTTCTTT
.	TRBJ1-2	TRBV7-9	.	CASSPGTIDGYTF	TGTGCCAGCAGCCCAGGGACTATAGACGGCTACACCTTC
.	TRBJ1-5	TRBV6-5	.	CASSYSKGSNQPQHF	TGTGCCAGCAGTTACTCGAAGGGGAGCAATCAGCCCCAGCATTTT
TRBD2	TRBJ2-1	TRBV5-1	few	CASSLVLPSGMANEQFF	TGCGCCAGCAGCTTGGTTCTTCCTAGCGGGATGGCCAATGAGCAGTTCTTC
.	TRBJ1-5	TRBV2	.	CASSERSNQPQHF	TGTGCCAGCAGTGAGCGTAGCAATCAGCCCCAGCATTTT
.	TRBJ2-1	TRBV20-1	few	CSARDQLPFNEQFF	TGCAGTGCTAGAGATCAATTACCATTCAATGAGCAGTTCTTC
TRBD1	TRBJ2-5	TRBV7-8	few	CASSLATTGYQETQYF	TGTGCCAGCAGCTTAGCCACGACAGGGTACCAAGAGACCCAGTACTTC
TRBD2	TRBJ2-1	TRBV4-1	.	CASSQASGGAYNEQFF	TGCGCCAGCAGCCAAGCTAGCGGGGGGGCCTACAATGAGCAGTTCTTC
.	TRBJ2-7	TRBV7-9	few	CASSPQPGTEQYF	TGTGCCAGCAGCCCGCAACCGGGGACAGAGCAGTACTTC
TRBD2	TRBJ2-2	TRBV6-1	.	CASSRTSGAAGELFF	TGTGCCAGCAGCCGGACTAGCGGGGCCGCGGGGGAGCTGTTTTTT
.	TRBJ2-1	TRBV4-1	.	CASSRIHNEQFF	TGCGCCAGCAGTCGGATCCACAATGAGCAGTTCTTC
.	TRBJ2-3	TRBV5-1	few	CASSPVAETSTDTQYF	TGCGCCAGCAGCCCCGTAGCAGAAACTAGCACAGATACGCAGTATTTT